This TCR beta chain was identified in a study of blood T cell repertoires in COVID-19. Libraries were prepared by immunoSEQ multiplex PCR; TCRdb keeps only in-frame clonotypes and omits some of them. The sample consists of some 270,000 clones, 88% of them appearing once. Per germline, CDR1 GTSNPN and CDR2 SVGIG (reference sequence). The CDR3 has 18 residues. The V segment lost 1 base and the J segment 0 bases; nucleotides outside the gene matches: 11. The clonotype was recovered from a woman aged 40 to 50 who had been exposed to COVID-19. The sample consisted of PBMCs or T cells enriched from blood (not recorded which). This sequence joins TRBV30 and TRBJ1-5; TRBD1 agrees at 8 bases. The CDR3 loop reads CAWSDKGTGEGSNQPQHF. In DNA, the CDR3 is TGTGCCTGGAGTGACAAGGGGACAGGCGAAGGTAGCAATCAGCCCCAGCATTTT. Drawing the rest from reference TRBV30 and TRBJ1-5, the complete variable domain is SQTIHQWPATLVQPVGSPLSLECTVEGTSNPNLYWYRQAAGRGLQLLFYSVGIGQISSEVPQNLSASRPQDRQFILSSKKLLLSDSGFYLCAWSDKGTGEGSNQPQHFGDGTRLSIL.